A selection of T cell receptor beta chains follows, all from one sample in a study of T cell repertoires in cytomegalovirus infection. Each CDR3 protein gets one entry after TCRdb re-called the reads with MiXCR. The sample holds some 180,000 distinct CDR3 sequences, approximately 18% seen once. The sample taken for sequencing was CD8+ T cells from PBMCs. The receptors derive from a human donor in good health (CMV status not recorded). Some clones in this sample may be carry-over from other donors' samples. Both conserved end residues are part of each CDR3. Each record gives: J gene, CDR3 length, clone size, D gene, V gene, CDR3 protein, CDR3 DNA. The D gene is left open where the match is weak. Expanded clones get a size class; other rows say once, few or many, or leave the size out.

J gene: TRBJ2-1; CDR3 length: 13; clone size: few; D gene: .; V gene: TRBV5-4; CDR3 protein: CASSFNRDNEQFF; CDR3 DNA: TGTGCCAGCAGCTTTAACAGGGACAATGAGCAGTTCTTC
J gene: TRBJ2-2; CDR3 length: 18; clone size: few; D gene: .; V gene: TRBV29-1; CDR3 protein: CSVLGRGDPKLSTGELFF; CDR3 DNA: TGCAGCGTTTTAGGCCGAGGGGACCCGAAATTAAGCACCGGGGAGCTGTTTTTT
J gene: TRBJ2-7; CDR3 length: 14; clone size: .; D gene: .; V gene: TRBV7-9; CDR3 protein: CASSRPRAAYEQYF; CDR3 DNA: TGTGCCAGCAGCCGCCCCCGGGCTGCTTACGAGCAGTACTTC
J gene: TRBJ1-2; CDR3 length: 15; clone size: .; D gene: .; V gene: TRBV28; CDR3 protein: CASSPTSGPGYGYTF; CDR3 DNA: TGTGCCAGCAGTCCGACTTCCGGCCCGGGATATGGCTACACCTTC
J gene: TRBJ2-1; CDR3 length: 16; clone size: .; D gene: .; V gene: TRBV5-6; CDR3 protein: CASSSGPTSSYNEQFF; CDR3 DNA: TGTGCCAGCAGCTCCGGACCCACGAGCTCCTACAATGAGCAGTTCTTC
J gene: TRBJ1-1; CDR3 length: 16; clone size: few; D gene: .; V gene: TRBV7-3; CDR3 protein: CASSLRPITLNTEAFF; CDR3 DNA: TGTGCCAGCAGCTTAAGACCCATCACTCTAAACACTGAAGCTTTCTTT
J gene: TRBJ1-2; CDR3 length: 16; clone size: few; D gene: .; V gene: TRBV28; CDR3 protein: CASSSSWDLTPTGYTF; CDR3 DNA: TGTGCCAGCAGTTCCTCTTGGGACCTCACCCCCACTGGCTACACCTTC
J gene: TRBJ2-7; CDR3 length: 17; clone size: .; D gene: TRBD2; V gene: TRBV6-6; CDR3 protein: CASSYYFLAGSSYEQYF; CDR3 DNA: TGTGCCAGCAGTTACTACTTTCTAGCGGGGAGCTCCTACGAGCAGTACTTC
J gene: TRBJ1-4; CDR3 length: 14; clone size: .; D gene: .; V gene: TRBV20-1; CDR3 protein: CSAVSWTTNEKLFF; CDR3 DNA: TGCAGTGCTGTCAGCTGGACAACTAATGAAAAACTGTTTTTT
J gene: TRBJ2-7; CDR3 length: 15; clone size: .; D gene: TRBD2; V gene: TRBV11-2; CDR3 protein: CASSSPGLAGHEQYF; CDR3 DNA: TGTGCCAGCAGCTCGCCGGGACTAGCGGGCCACGAGCAGTACTTC
J gene: TRBJ2-7; CDR3 length: 13; clone size: .; D gene: TRBD2; V gene: TRBV20-1; CDR3 protein: CSAGWGGPYEQYF; CDR3 DNA: TGCAGTGCTGGTTGGGGGGGTCCCTACGAGCAGTACTTC
J gene: TRBJ2-7; CDR3 length: 15; clone size: few; D gene: TRBD1; V gene: TRBV7-9; CDR3 protein: CASSSTNRGSYEQYF; CDR3 DNA: TGTGCCAGCAGCTCGACCAACAGGGGCTCCTACGAGCAGTACTTC
J gene: TRBJ2-6; CDR3 length: 15; clone size: once; D gene: .; V gene: TRBV30; CDR3 protein: CAWSTRDSGANVLTF; CDR3 DNA: TGTGCCTGGAGTACAAGAGACTCTGGGGCCAACGTCCTGACTTTC
J gene: TRBJ1-4; CDR3 length: 18; clone size: .; D gene: TRBD1; V gene: TRBV7-9; CDR3 protein: CASSLSHGTGSGNEKLFF; CDR3 DNA: TGTGCCAGCAGCTTAAGTCACGGGACAGGGTCTGGTAATGAAAAACTGTTTTTT
J gene: TRBJ2-6; CDR3 length: 18; clone size: .; D gene: .; V gene: TRBV19; CDR3 protein: CASSLGVFAISGANVLTF; CDR3 DNA: TGTGCCAGTAGTCTCGGGGTCTTCGCTATTTCTGGGGCCAACGTCCTGACTTTC
J gene: TRBJ2-1; CDR3 length: 13; clone size: few; D gene: .; V gene: TRBV6-4; CDR3 protein: CATKDREGGEQFF; CDR3 DNA: TGTGCCACCAAGGACAGGGAGGGTGGTGAGCAGTTCTTC
J gene: TRBJ1-4; CDR3 length: 16; clone size: .; D gene: .; V gene: TRBV7-3; CDR3 protein: CASSLMGESTNEKLFF; CDR3 DNA: TGTGCCAGCAGCTTAATGGGCGAGTCAACTAATGAAAAACTGTTTTTT
J gene: TRBJ2-1; CDR3 length: 14; clone size: .; D gene: TRBD1; V gene: TRBV27; CDR3 protein: CASSVGTGGNEQFF; CDR3 DNA: TGTGCCAGCAGCGTTGGGACAGGGGGCAATGAGCAGTTCTTC
J gene: TRBJ2-1; CDR3 length: 13; clone size: .; D gene: .; V gene: TRBV10-1; CDR3 protein: CASSVTGTNEQFF; CDR3 DNA: TGCGCCAGCAGTGTTACCGGGACAAATGAGCAGTTCTTC
J gene: TRBJ1-2; CDR3 length: 14; clone size: few; D gene: TRBD1; V gene: TRBV2; CDR3 protein: CASSPGQSHYGYTF; CDR3 DNA: TGTGCCAGCAGCCCGGGACAGTCTCACTATGGCTACACCTTC
J gene: TRBJ2-1; CDR3 length: 21; clone size: few; D gene: TRBD2; V gene: TRBV7-6; CDR3 protein: CASSQGRPGTSGTSSYNEQFF; CDR3 DNA: TGTGCCAGCAGTCAAGGTCGCCCGGGGACTAGCGGTACGAGCTCCTACAATGAGCAGTTCTTC
J gene: TRBJ2-5; CDR3 length: 13; clone size: few; D gene: TRBD1; V gene: TRBV12-3/TRBV12-4; CDR3 protein: CASMGQLQETQYF; CDR3 DNA: TGTGCCAGCATGGGACAGCTCCAAGAGACCCAGTACTTC
J gene: TRBJ2-3; CDR3 length: 13; clone size: .; D gene: TRBD2; V gene: TRBV12-3/TRBV12-4; CDR3 protein: CASSFGGNAWGYF; CDR3 DNA: TGTGCCAGCAGTTTCGGGGGGAACGCATGGGGATATTTT
J gene: TRBJ1-1; CDR3 length: 14; clone size: .; D gene: TRBD1; V gene: TRBV28; CDR3 protein: CATNGGDRDTEAFF; CDR3 DNA: TGTGCCACCAATGGTGGGGACAGAGACACTGAAGCTTTCTTT
J gene: TRBJ2-7; CDR3 length: 14; clone size: few; D gene: TRBD1; V gene: TRBV2; CDR3 protein: CASSDYRGSYEQYF; CDR3 DNA: TGTGCCAGCAGTGATTACAGGGGCTCCTACGAGCAGTACTTC
J gene: TRBJ1-5; CDR3 length: 14; clone size: .; D gene: .; V gene: TRBV5-3; CDR3 protein: CASSFGQTNQPQHF; CDR3 DNA: TGTGCCAGCAGCTTTGGACAGACGAATCAGCCCCAGCATTTT
J gene: TRBJ2-2; CDR3 length: 15; clone size: .; D gene: .; V gene: TRBV10-3; CDR3 protein: CAISESREFAGELFF; CDR3 DNA: TGTGCCATCAGTGAGTCAAGGGAATTTGCCGGGGAGCTGTTTTTT
J gene: TRBJ1-1; CDR3 length: 16; clone size: .; D gene: .; V gene: TRBV11-2; CDR3 protein: CASSLGSGGLNTEAFF; CDR3 DNA: TGTGCCAGCAGCTTAGGATCCGGGGGATTGAACACTGAAGCTTTCTTT
J gene: TRBJ2-7; CDR3 length: 15; clone size: few; D gene: TRBD1; V gene: TRBV7-9; CDR3 protein: CASSTPRDRTYEQYF; CDR3 DNA: TGTGCCAGCAGCACGCCCCGGGACAGGACCTACGAGCAGTACTTC
J gene: TRBJ2-2; CDR3 length: 15; clone size: few; D gene: TRBD1; V gene: TRBV25-1; CDR3 protein: CASSDRDRNTGELFF; CDR3 DNA: TGTGCCAGCAGCGATCGGGACAGGAACACCGGGGAGCTGTTTTTT
J gene: TRBJ1-1; CDR3 length: 12; clone size: once; D gene: .; V gene: TRBV30; CDR3 protein: CAWGGVNTEAFF; CDR3 DNA: TGTGCCTGGGGGGGCGTGAACACTGAAGCTTTCTTT
J gene: TRBJ1-1; CDR3 length: 14; clone size: .; D gene: .; V gene: TRBV11-1; CDR3 protein: CASSLWGLNTEAFF; CDR3 DNA: TGTGCCAGCAGCTTGTGGGGCCTGAACACTGAAGCTTTCTTT
J gene: TRBJ2-7; CDR3 length: 15; clone size: .; D gene: TRBD1; V gene: TRBV19; CDR3 protein: CASSIPGQASYEQYF; CDR3 DNA: TGTGCCAGTAGTATACCGGGACAGGCGTCCTACGAGCAGTACTTC